This TCR beta chain was observed in a study of spatial heterogeneity in lung cancer. Background on the study: Those follow-up PBMC samples that were available underwent sequencing, at a median interval of roughly 22 months following resection.

V was clipped by 0 bases and J by 3 bases, with 12 bases between them. The CDR3 runs 15 residues. CDR1 and CDR2 from the germline V gene are LGHNA and YNFKEQ. As to time point: blood at routine non-recurrence follow-up after resection. Without sorting, whole RNA was sequenced from tumor, nontumor lung or frozen PBMC. This clonotype was observed at least ten times. TCRdb re-called the 5' RACE reads through MiXCR, storing one row per CDR3 protein. The sample has around 47,000 distinct CDR3 sequences; roughly 7% are singletons. The material sequenced was PBMCs, taken at follow-up. The chain carries TRBV4-2 and TRBJ2-7; no definite D call. This TCR was recovered from a female donor with early-stage non-small cell lung cancer. CDR3 sequence reads: CASSQDLSGYYEQYF. DNA for the CDR3: TGTGCCAGCAGCCAAGATCTTTCGGGTTACTACGAGCAGTACTTC.